The 5 T cell receptor beta chains presented below share a single source sample, sequenced in a study of T cell responses to AZD1222 COVID-19 vaccine. The repertoire was sequenced with immunoSEQ multiplex PCR; TCRdb's copy has only in-frame clones and lacks some. In the table there are about 120,000 clones, almost 90% of which are singletons. Sequencing used peripheral blood, obtained on day 0 of AZD1222 vaccination. The receptors originated from an adult in good health.

CDR3 region: CASSSATGPGTGNYGYTF. The CDR3 DNA reads as TGTGCCAGTAGTAGCGCGACCGGTCCCGGGACAGGGAACTATGGCTACACCTTC. V gene TRBV19 combines with J gene TRBJ1-2; 9 bases map to TRBD1. V shed 4 bases, J shed 2 bases, and the junction held 14 bases outside the gene matches. From germline, CDR1 is LNHDA and CDR2 SQIVND (reference sequence). This CDR3 has 18 amino acids.

The V and J genes are TRBV24-1 and TRBJ2-1, with 9 nucleotides matching TRBD1. The CDR3 is 17 amino acids. Germline CDR1 and CDR2: KGHDR and SFDVKD. After removal of 3 bases from V and 7 bases from J, the junction contained 12 bases not matched to a gene. The CDR3 DNA reads as TGTGCCACCAGTGATCCATCCCGACAGGGGGTGCGGAATGAGCAGTTCTTC. It translates to CATSDPSRQGVRNEQFF.

The genes are TRBV30 and TRBJ1-2, with D possibly being TRBD1 (6 bases). CDR3 length: 14 amino acids. The germline V gene encodes CDR1 GTSNPN and CDR2 SVGIG (reference sequence). The V end lost 0 bases, the J end lost 6 bases, and 14 bases lay between the germline ends. The CDR3 loop is CAWSVLWQGHGYTF. DNA of the CDR3: TGTGCCTGGAGTGTACTCTGGCAGGGGCATGGCTACACCTTC.

V usage is TRBV20-1 and J usage is TRBJ1-1; TRBD1 matches 9 bases. V lost 4 bases and J lost 7; bases outside the gene matches: 1. The CDR3 is 11 residues long. Germline loops: CDR1 DFQATT, CDR2 SNEGSKA (reference sequence). CDR3 sequence (DNA): TGCAGTGCTAACAGGGGGCGTGAAGCTTTCTTT. Protein product: CSANRGREAFF.

This clone was detected only once. The rearrangement links TRBV4-1 to TRBJ2-3; D possibly corresponds to TRBD2 (5 bases). The CDR3 consists of 16 residues. CDR1 MGHRA and CDR2 YSYEKL come from the germline V gene. V shed 2 bases and J shed 1 base, with 13 bases lying between them. The CDR3 region has the DNA TGCGCCAGCAGCCAATTTACGGGAACTGGCACAGATACGCAGTATTTT. It yields the protein CASSQFTGTGTDTQYF.